Listed here are 27 T cell receptor beta chains from one sample, sequenced in a study of OX40 agonist ivuxolimab in advanced cancers. Produced via immunoSEQ multiplex PCR; TCRdb's table is partial and in-frame only. Among tens of thousands of clones, over 70% were seen once, and the ten largest hold roughly 4.7%. The sequenced sample was CD4+ or CD8+ T cells sorted from blood, obtained in a trial of the OX40 agonist ivuxolimab. The receptors originated from an adult with an advanced solid tumor such as melanoma, head and neck, liver or kidney cancer.

V is TRBV19 and J is TRBJ1-3; D remains ambiguous. V was pared by 7 bases and J by 1 base, with 11 bases between. This CDR3 spans 14 amino acids. The germline V gene encodes CDR1 LNHDA and CDR2 SQIVND (reference sequence). The CDR3 sequence is CASKQTASGNTIYF. For the CDR3, the DNA is TGTGCCAGTAAACAAACAGCATCTGGAAACACCATATATTTT.

CDR3 nucleotides: TGCGCCAGCAGCTTGCTGGGACACTCGGCCGGGGAGCTGTTTTTT. Translation: CASSLLGHSAGELFF. The V and J genes are TRBV5-1 and TRBJ2-2; D is perhaps TRBD1 (6 bases). V was trimmed by 1 base and J by 6 bases, leaving 13 bases between them. Germline CDR1 SGHRS, CDR2 YFSETQ. The CDR3 totals 15 residues. Based on the CDR3 plus reference TRBV5-1 and TRBJ2-2, the full variable domain is KAGVTQTPRYLIKTRGQQVTLSCSPISGHRSVSWYQQTPGQGLQFLFEYFSETQRNKGNFPGRFSGRQFSNSRSEMNVSTLELGDSALYLCASSLLGHSAGELFFGEGSRLTVL.

The rearrangement links TRBV5-4 to TRBJ1-4; D call uncertain. Trimming stripped 4 bases from V and 6 bases from J, with 13 bases between. This CDR3 has 14 residues. CDR1 SGHNT and CDR2 YYREEE come from the germline V gene (reference sequence). CDR3 sequence: CASSAGQTDEKLFF. CDR3 DNA: TGTGCCAGCAGCGCGGGCCAGACGGATGAAAAACTGTTTTTT.

The CDR3 nucleotides are TGTGCCAGCAGCGTAGAGCCTAGCGGAATACAAGAGACCCAGTACTTC. Protein sequence: CASSVEPSGIQETQYF. The J gene is TRBJ2-5, the V gene TRBV9; TRBD2 matches at 7 bases. Germline V gene sequence: CDR1 SGDLS, CDR2 YYNGEE. V dropped 0 bases and J dropped 2; count of bases not matched to a gene: 7. The CDR3 is 16 amino acids.

V gene TRBV7-9 combines with J gene TRBJ2-4, with D unresolved. The CDR3 spans 13 residues. From germline, CDR1 is SEHNR and CDR2 FQNEAQ (reference sequence). Trimming removed 5 bases at V and 0 bases at J, with 5 bases between. The CDR3 nucleotides read TGTGCCAGCAGCCCCAGAGCCAAAAACATTCAGTACTTC. It encodes CASSPRAKNIQYF.

The chain is built from TRBV20-1 and TRBJ2-3; 9 nucleotides agree with TRBD2. With V trimmed by 6 bases and J by 9 bases, 4 bases remained unmatched. The CDR3 loop spans 11 amino acids. Germline V lookup: CDR1 DFQATT, CDR2 SNEGSKA (reference sequence). The CDR3 DNA reads TGCAGTGCACCTACTAGCGGGACGCAGTATTTT. Its translation: CSAPTSGTQYF.

The CDR3 DNA reads as TGTGCCAGCAGTGAATTAGGTGGGGGCCACGAGCAGTACTTC. Amino acid sequence: CASSELGGGHEQYF. V gene TRBV2 combines with J gene TRBJ2-7; a weak D match, TRBD1 (6 bases). Germline-derived CDR1 and CDR2 are SNHLY and FYNNEI. V was pared by 2 bases and J by 5 bases, with 13 bases between. The CDR3 runs to 14 residues.

The CDR3 DNA follows: TGTGCCAGCAGAACGGGACAGGGTAACAATCAGCCCCAGCATTTT. This codes for CASRTGQGNNQPQHF. The chain combines TRBV27 with TRBJ1-5; TRBD1 matches 9 bases. This CDR3 is built from 15 residues. Germline CDR1 reads MNHEY; CDR2 reads SMNVEV (reference sequence). Trimming removed 6 bases from V and 3 bases from J; junction bases left unmatched: 6.

V is TRBV19 and J is TRBJ2-7, with a tentative D call TRBD2 (6 bases). Trimming cost V 3 bases and J 4 bases, with 13 bases left between them. CDR1 is LNHDA, CDR2 SQIVND, per germline (reference sequence). The CDR3 is 14 residues long. The CDR3 bases are TGTGCCAGTAGTATCGCAATCGGGACTTACGAGCAGTACTTC. Protein sequence: CASSIAIGTYEQYF.

J is TRBJ2-1 and V is TRBV7-9; a weak D match, TRBD1 (6 bases). The CDR3 spans 15 residues. Germline values: CDR1 SEHNR, CDR2 FQNEAQ (reference sequence). Trimming cost V 5 bases and J 8 bases, with 19 bases left between them. CDR3 residues: CASSNGNLKGDEQFF. Here the CDR3 DNA reads TGTGCCAGCAGCAACGGTAACCTAAAGGGGGATGAGCAGTTCTTC.

CDR3 loop: CASSLIGGVGGETQYF. The CDR3 coding sequence is TGTGCCAGCAGCTTAATCGGCGGGGTAGGGGGGGAGACCCAGTACTTC. The chain has TRBV7-6 and TRBJ2-5; D possibly uses TRBD1 or TRBD2 (6 bases each). Trimming left V 2 bases short and J 5 bases short, with 18 bases between. This CDR3 spans 16 amino acids. In germline, CDR1 is SGHVS, CDR2 FNYEAQ.

The chain couples TRBV19 to TRBJ2-5, with TRBD2 as a possible D gene (6 bases). Trimming stripped 3 bases from V and 5 bases from J, with 13 bases between. The CDR3 spans 14 residues. The germline gives CDR1 LNHDA, CDR2 SQIVND (reference sequence). CDR3 amino acids: CASSIRGAGETQYF. The CDR3, as DNA: TGTGCCAGTAGTATCAGAGGGGCGGGGGAGACCCAGTACTTC.

This chain uses TRBV5-1 with TRBJ1-1, with TRBD1 as a possible D gene (6 bases). CDR1 and CDR2 (germline): SGHRS, YFSETQ. The CDR3 contains 14 residues. The V gene lost 4 bases and the J gene lost 1 base, with 11 bases spanning the gap. CDR3 sequence: CASSADRPNTEAFF. The CDR3 nucleotides are TGCGCCAGCAGCGCGGACAGACCGAACACTGAAGCTTTCTTT.

The chain carries TRBV7-9 and TRBJ2-6; 7 bases are a match to TRBD2. The CDR3 totals 16 residues. Germline loops: CDR1 SEHNR, CDR2 FQNEAQ (reference sequence). Germline trimming cut 2 bases from V and 1 base from J; bases unmatched to any gene: 2. The DNA for the CDR3 is TGTGCCAGCAGCTTATGGGGAGGGTCTGGGGCCAACGTCCTGACTTTC. As protein: CASSLWGGSGANVLTF.

In regard to this clone: One junction end does not reproduce the germline sequence, and a read error may be involved. The genes are TRBV5-5 and TRBJ1-2, with D hard to call. This CDR3 contains 13 residues. CDR1 is SGHKS and CDR2 is YYEKEE in the germline V gene (reference sequence). The CDR3 spells CASSQVDGGGYTF. CDR3 DNA: TGCGCCAGCAGCCAAGTGGACGGCGGTGGCTACACCTTC.

The chain uses TRBV11-3 and TRBJ2-1; D might be TRBD2 (6 bases). Germline-derived CDR1 and CDR2 are SGHNT and YENEEA. The CDR3 length is 13 residues. The ends were cut back, 1 base at V and 6 bases at J, with 7 bases in the middle. This CDR3 is CASSLGTTNEQFF. The CDR3 DNA sequence: TGTGCCAGCAGCTTAGGGACTACCAATGAGCAGTTCTTC.

The CDR3 here is CASSSTSGNLYEQYF. The DNA of the CDR3 is TGTGCCAGCAGCTCCACTAGCGGGAATCTCTACGAGCAGTACTTC. The chain carries TRBV13 and TRBJ2-7; 10 nucleotides agree with TRBD2. From germline, CDR1 is PRHDT and CDR2 FYEKMQ (reference sequence). CDR3 length equals 15 residues. After removal of 4 bases from V and 3 bases from J, the junction contained 6 bases not matched to a gene.

This clone showed up just a few times. Within the sample, other DNA sequences also encode this same CDR3. The CDR3 sequence: CASSQGLGGTGELFF. CDR3 sequence (DNA): TGCGCCAGCAGCCAAGGACTAGGCGGAACCGGGGAGCTGTTTTTT. The rearrangement links TRBV4-1 to TRBJ2-2, with D possibly being TRBD2 (6 bases). Trimming removed 1 base from V and 5 bases from J, with 11 bases in between. Looked up from germline, CDR1 is MGHRA and CDR2 is YSYEKL. The CDR3 loop spans 15 amino acids.

This chain joins TRBV2 and TRBJ1-2; TRBD1 matches 9 bases. This CDR3 has 15 residues. V was clipped by 7 bases and J by 1 base; unmatched bases: 7. Germline assignment: CDR1 SNHLY and CDR2 FYNNEI. This CDR3 is CASMGQGLFNYGYTF. Here the CDR3 DNA reads TGTGCCAGCATGGGACAGGGTCTATTTAACTATGGCTACACCTTC.

This chain connects TRBV27 to TRBJ2-5, with D possibly called TRBD1 or TRBD2 (6 bases each). There are 12 residues in the CDR3. Germline V CDR1 and CDR2: MNHEY, SMNVEV (reference sequence). V was shortened by 6 bases and J by 7 bases, with 12 bases between the two germline ends. The CDR3 is CASRGGAGTQYF. CDR3 DNA: TGTGCCAGCAGAGGGGGAGCGGGGACCCAGTACTTC.

V and J are TRBV25-1 and TRBJ1-1; no reliable D call. Looked up from germline, CDR1 is MGHDK and CDR2 is SYGVNS. The CDR3 runs 13 residues. Deletions cut 6 bases from V and 8 bases from J, with 16 bases between. Written as DNA, the CDR3 is TGTGCCAGCAGGGGATTTGGGCTAGGGGAAGCTTTCTTT. Amino acids: CASRGFGLGEAFF.

This clone was seen only once. The rearrangement joins TRBV14 to TRBJ1-4; TRBD1 aligns across 9 bases. Unmatched junction bases numbered 6, after V lost 6 bases and J lost 7 bases. The CDR3 length is 14 residues. Germline assignment: CDR1 SGHDN and CDR2 FVKESK. The CDR3 region has the DNA TGTGCCAGCAGTAATGACAGGGGGAGTGAAAAACTGTTTTTT. It translates to CASSNDRGSEKLFF.

The chain recombines TRBV21-1 with TRBJ2-3; the table's D call, TRBD2, was not checked against the DNA. TRBV21-1 is listed as a pseudogene. The length of the CDR3 is 13 residues. The CDR3 DNA reads as TGTGCCAGCAGCAAAGTCGGGACAGATACGCAGTATTTT. It codes for CASSKVGTDTQYF.

The chain is built from TRBV6-5 and TRBJ1-2, with 9 nucleotides matching TRBD1. CDR3 length: 14 amino acids. J was trimmed by 5 bases and V by 6 bases; bases with no gene match: 7. CDR1 and CDR2 from the germline V gene are MNHEY and SVGAGI. The CDR3 protein is CASRVGQGVYGYTF. DNA for the CDR3: TGTGCCAGCAGGGTGGGACAGGGAGTTTATGGCTACACCTTC.

The gene calls are TRBV5-1 and TRBJ1-4; the D is unclear. Germline assignment: CDR1 SGHRS and CDR2 YFSETQ. Trimming cost V 0 bases and J 4 bases, with 7 bases left between them. This CDR3 has 14 amino acids. CDR3 in amino acids: CASSLDSINEKLFF. The CDR3 nucleotides read TGCGCCAGCAGCTTGGACAGCATTAATGAAAAACTGTTTTTT.

In its sample, this clone was seen a few times. The rearrangement joins TRBV28 to TRBJ1-1, with D possibly matching TRBD1 (5 bases). CDR3 size: 17 residues. The V end was cut by 6 bases, the J end by 4 bases, with 24 bases between. Germline-derived CDR1 and CDR2 are MDHEN and SYDVKM. The CDR3 coding sequence is TGTGCCAGCAGGGGGGGAAGTCCTTCCAAGTTTATCACTGAAGCTTTCTTT. Amino acids: CASRGGSPSKFITEAFF. Supplemented by reference TRBV28 and TRBJ1-1, the full variable domain reads DVKVTQSSRYLVKRTGEKVFLECVQDMDHENMFWYRQDPGLGLRLIYFSYDVKMKEKGDIPEGYSVSREKKERFSLILESASTNQTSMYLCASRGGSPSKFITEAFFGQGTRLTVV.

This clone came up many times. The chain recombines TRBV27 with TRBJ2-4, with D perhaps matching TRBD1 (5 bases). The CDR3 loop spans 14 amino acids. V was trimmed by 6 bases and J by 6 bases, leaving 15 bases between them. The V gene's germline CDR1 is MNHEY and CDR2 SMNVEV (reference sequence). Here the CDR3 reads CASRSGWPGNIQYF. The CDR3 DNA reads TGTGCCAGCAGATCAGGGTGGCCCGGAAACATTCAGTACTTC.